Below, 5 T cell receptor beta chains from the same sample are listed, as sequenced in a study of blood T cell repertoires in COVID-19. TCRdb's copy holds only in-frame clones and misses some; the assay was immunoSEQ multiplex PCR. The repertoire holds roughly 150,000 clones, with about 83% as singletons. What was sequenced was peripheral blood. The origin of the receptors is a woman of 80 years or more with COVID-19, enrolled during active disease.

The J gene is TRBJ2-7, the V gene TRBV10-2, with 8 bases matching TRBD1. There are 14 residues in the CDR3. V was clipped by 5 bases and J by 7 bases; unmatched bases: 10. Germline assignment: CDR1 WSHSY and CDR2 SAAADI. CDR3 nucleotides: TGCGCCAGCAGTCCCAGTCAGGGGGCGGGGGAGCAGTACTTC. Translating it yields CASSPSQGAGEQYF.

This clone was seen just once. This chain uses TRBV7-9 with TRBJ1-1; 7 nucleotides match TRBD1. With 5 bases clipped from V and 2 bases from J, the junction kept 8 bases outside the gene matches. Germline V gives CDR1 SEHNR, CDR2 FQNEAQ (reference sequence). This CDR3 contains 15 residues. The CDR3 sequence: CASSRRWDRNTEAFF. The CDR3 coding sequence is TGTGCCAGCAGCCGTCGATGGGACAGAAACACTGAAGCTTTCTTT.

This sequence joins TRBV28 and TRBJ1-6, with D perhaps TRBD1 (5 bases). Germline lookup yields CDR1 MDHEN and CDR2 SYDVKM. V lost 7 bases and J lost 3, with 22 bases in between. The CDR3 has 18 amino acids. The CDR3 DNA reads as TGTGCCAGCAAACCCCGCCGGGGGAGGGTTAACTATAATTCACCCCTCCACTTT. Residues: CASKPRRGRVNYNSPLHF.

This clone has only a few counts. In DNA form, the CDR3 reads TGTGCCAGCAGCCGACAGGGGTATCAGCCCCAGCATTTT. Translation gives CASSRQGYQPQHF. This chain links TRBV27 with TRBJ1-5, with 8 bases identical to TRBD1. With 6 bases clipped from V and 5 bases from J, the junction kept 3 bases outside the gene matches. This CDR3 has 13 amino acids. Germline V gene data show CDR1 as MNHEY and CDR2 as SMNVEV (reference sequence).

The rearrangement uses TRBV7-7 and TRBJ2-5, with 10 bases matching TRBD1. The length of the CDR3 is 14 residues. Germline-derived CDR1 and CDR2 are SSHAT and FNYEAQ (reference sequence). Losses at the gene ends were 6 bases for V and 5 bases for J; bases not matched to a gene: 6. In nucleotides, the CDR3 is TGTGCCAGCAGTGACAGGGGGCCCGAGGAGACCCAGTACTTC. This encodes CASSDRGPEETQYF.